This is a list of T cell receptor beta chains from one sample in a study of blood T cell repertoires in COVID-19. Generated by immunoSEQ multiplex PCR, the TCRdb table keeps only in-frame clones and is missing some. The sample includes more than 50,000 clones, more than 90% of them seen just once. Sequencing was performed on peripheral blood. These receptors were collected from a human donor in a cohort sampled during active COVID-19. CDR3s include the opening cysteine and the closing phenylalanine or tryptophan. A D gene is named only where the DNA matches it firmly. The size of a clone is reported for some rows only, either as once, few or many, or as a class for expanded clones.

D gene	clone size	V gene	J gene	CDR3 protein	CDR3 DNA
NA	NA	TRBV6-5	TRBJ1-4	CASRPTGGNEKLFF	TGTGCCAGCAGGCCGACGGGGGGGAATGAAAAACTGTTTTTT
TRBD1	NA	TRBV15	TRBJ2-7	CATSRNRGGSEQYF	TGTGCCACCAGCAGAAACAGGGGTGGGAGCGAGCAGTACTTC
NA	NA	TRBV10-1	TRBJ2-3	CASSENREGTQYF	TGCGCCAGCAGTGAGAACAGGGAGGGGACGCAGTATTTT
TRBD1	NA	TRBV3-1/TRBV3-2	TRBJ2-2	CASSRGQGNSAGELFF	TGTGCCAGCAGCCGAGGACAGGGTAATTCGGCCGGGGAGCTGTTTTTT
TRBD1	NA	TRBV24-1	TRBJ1-2	CATSDPWTGAYGYTF	TGTGCCACCAGTGACCCGTGGACAGGAGCGTATGGCTACACCTTC
NA	NA	TRBV5-6	TRBJ1-1	CASSHFIRVGIAFF	TGTGCCAGCAGCCACTTTATAAGAGTCGGGATAGCTTTCTTT
NA	NA	TRBV5-6	TRBJ2-1	CASSSMRVRYGEQFF	TGTGCCAGCAGCTCAATGCGGGTCCGGTATGGTGAGCAGTTCTTC
TRBD1	NA	TRBV6-2/TRBV6-3	TRBJ1-5	CASSYSIFYRGGNQPQHF	TGTGCCAGCAGTTACTCGATCTTCTACAGGGGAGGCAATCAGCCCCAGCATTTT
TRBD2	NA	TRBV3-1/TRBV3-2	TRBJ2-3	CASSQAGVGTDTQYF	TGTGCCAGCAGCCAGGCGGGAGTAGGCACAGATACGCAGTATTTT
NA	once	TRBV30	TRBJ2-3	CAWSRGVRDPAQYF	TGTGCCTGGAGCAGGGGGGTCCGGGACCCGGCGCAGTATTTT
TRBD1	NA	TRBV7-2	TRBJ1-1	CASSSGTGDSSEAFF	TGTGCCAGCAGCTCCGGGACAGGGGATAGTTCTGAAGCTTTCTTT
NA	NA	TRBV4-3	TRBJ1-1	CASSPLSGGTEAFF	TGCGCCAGCAGCCCGCTCAGTGGTGGCACTGAAGCTTTCTTT
NA	NA	TRBV5-6	TRBJ1-1	CASSLRVRANTEAFF	TGTGCCAGCAGCTTGAGGGTCAGGGCGAACACTGAAGCTTTCTTT
TRBD1	NA	TRBV3-1/TRBV3-2	TRBJ1-2	CASSQDSAGGGGYTF	TGTGCCAGCAGCCAAGATAGTGCAGGGGGCGGAGGCTACACCTTC
NA	NA	TRBV30	TRBJ1-1	CAWSVRGRAEAFF	TGTGCCTGGAGTGTAAGAGGGAGGGCTGAAGCTTTCTTT
NA	once	TRBV4-1	TRBJ2-1	CASTPTGSGSSYNEQFF	TGCGCCAGCACCCCCACTGGATCGGGGAGCTCCTACAATGAGCAGTTCTTC
TRBD1	NA	TRBV5-6	TRBJ1-1	CASSLGLTGQNTEAFF	TGTGCCAGCAGCTTGGGCTTGACAGGGCAGAACACTGAAGCTTTCTTT
TRBD2	NA	TRBV2	TRBJ2-1	CASRGLVVSSYNEQFF	TGTGCCAGCCGAGGACTAGTGGTGAGCTCCTACAATGAGCAGTTCTTC
TRBD1	NA	TRBV18	TRBJ2-2	CASSPPIFLGTGTNTGELFF	TGTGCCAGCTCACCACCGATTTTTCTAGGGACAGGGACGAACACCGGGGAGCTGTTTTTT
NA	few	TRBV5-8	TRBJ2-2	CASSLDQGWKGELFF	TGTGCCAGCAGCTTGGACCAGGGTTGGAAGGGGGAGCTGTTTTTT
NA	NA	TRBV7-2	TRBJ2-3	CASSPSTRRGGTDTQYF	TGTGCCAGCAGCCCCTCAACGCGGCGGGGAGGCACAGATACGCAGTATTTT
NA	once	TRBV6-5	TRBJ2-2	CASSYIWGHTGELFF	TGTGCCAGCAGTTACATCTGGGGGCACACCGGGGAGCTGTTTTTT
NA	NA	TRBV19	TRBJ1-6	CASKRRDKLSPLHF	TGTGCCAGTAAACGCCGGGACAAGTTATCACCCCTCCACTTT
NA	NA	TRBV27	TRBJ2-7	CASIGQNKGGYEQYF	TGTGCCAGCATCGGGCAGAACAAAGGGGGCTACGAGCAGTACTTC
NA	NA	TRBV7-9	TRBJ2-6	CARRDTTSAGANVLTF	TGTGCCCGCCGGGACACTACTTCTGCTGGGGCCAACGTCCTGACTTTC
TRBD1	once	TRBV5-1	TRBJ1-1	CASSPGTGGPTEAFF	TGCGCCAGCAGCCCGGGGACAGGGGGACCCACTGAAGCTTTCTTT
NA	NA	TRBV5-5	TRBJ2-2	CASSFSSGELFF	TGTGCCAGCAGCTTTAGTTCCGGGGAGCTGTTTTTT
NA	NA	TRBV6-2/TRBV6-3	TRBJ2-2	CASSNLALGARGGELFF	TGTGCCAGCAGTAACTTGGCCTTGGGGGCGCGCGGCGGGGAGCTGTTTTTT
TRBD1	NA	TRBV5-1	TRBJ1-1	CASSPDRGNMNTEAFF	TGCGCCAGCAGCCCCGACAGGGGCAACATGAACACTGAAGCTTTCTTT
TRBD1	few	TRBV24-1	TRBJ2-2	CATSRTGTGYTGELFF	TGTGCCACCAGTCGGACCGGGACAGGGTACACCGGGGAGCTGTTTTTT
NA	NA	TRBV5-4	TRBJ1-3	CASSRKGGGSGNTIYF	TGTGCCAGCAGCAGAAAAGGGGGGGGCTCTGGAAACACCATATATTTT
NA	few	TRBV4-2	TRBJ1-1	CASSQGRIEAFF	TGTGCCAGCAGCCAAGGGCGGATTGAAGCTTTCTTT
TRBD1	NA	TRBV24-1	TRBJ2-2	CATSDPDRGVGTGELFF	TGTGCCACCAGTGATCCGGACAGGGGAGTAGGGACCGGGGAGCTGTTTTTT
NA	NA	TRBV5-6	TRBJ2-3	CASSLVSDTQYF	TGTGCCAGCAGCTTGGTCTCAGATACGCAGTATTTT
NA	NA	TRBV7-9	TRBJ2-2	CASSPRVTTGELFF	TGTGCCAGCAGCCCTCGGGTTACCACCGGGGAGCTGTTTTTT
TRBD2	NA	TRBV5-1	TRBJ2-1	CASSLGSTSGRNEQFF	TGCGCCAGCAGCTTGGGCTCGACTAGCGGCCGCAATGAGCAGTTCTTC
NA	NA	TRBV2	TRBJ2-6	CASPERRAGANVLTF	TGTGCCAGCCCAGAGCGACGGGCTGGGGCCAACGTCCTGACTTTC
NA	NA	TRBV28	TRBJ1-1	CASSFFRTEAFF	TGTGCCAGCAGTTTCTTTCGGACTGAAGCTTTCTTT
NA	NA	TRBV18	TRBJ1-5	CASSAGENQPQHF	TGTGCCAGCTCAGCAGGGGAGAATCAGCCCCAGCATTTT
NA	NA	TRBV9	TRBJ1-2	CASSAEQTGLAYGYTF	TGTGCCAGCAGCGCCGAACAGACCGGTCTGGCCTATGGCTACACCTTC
TRBD2	NA	TRBV18	TRBJ2-1	CASRHGLAGPQSYNEQFF	TGTGCCAGCCGTCACGGACTAGCGGGACCACAATCCTACAATGAGCAGTTCTTC
TRBD2	once	TRBV7-7	TRBJ2-1	CASSRTSAPDNEQFF	TGTGCTAGCAGTCGAACTAGCGCTCCGGACAATGAGCAGTTCTTC
NA	once	TRBV28	TRBJ2-1	CASNGGGGKYNEQFF	TGTGCCAGTAACGGGGGCGGGGGAAAATACAATGAGCAGTTCTTC
NA	NA	TRBV7-2	TRBJ2-5	CASSLVQTRGTQYF	TGTGCCAGCAGCTTAGTACAGACCAGGGGGACCCAGTACTTC
TRBD1	NA	TRBV19	TRBJ1-5	CASSSQGDQPQHF	TGTGCCAGTAGTTCACAGGGGGATCAGCCCCAGCATTTT
TRBD2	NA	TRBV6-6	TRBJ2-7	CASSSSHLPGETSGSSYEQYF	TGTGCCAGCAGCAGCTCCCACCTGCCAGGGGAGACTAGCGGGAGTTCCTACGAGCAGTACTTC
TRBD2	once	TRBV25-1	TRBJ2-3	CASSPRRGGSDTQYF	TGTGCCAGCAGCCCTAGACGGGGGGGGTCTGATACGCAGTATTTT
NA	NA	TRBV7-9	TRBJ1-1	CASSLVMNTEAFF	TGTGCCAGCAGCTTAGTCATGAACACTGAAGCTTTCTTT
NA	NA	TRBV7-6	TRBJ2-5	CASSAGLAGGETQYF	TGTGCCAGCAGCGCCGGACTAGCAGGGGGAGAGACCCAGTACTTC
NA	few	TRBV27	TRBJ1-2	CASSPWEGYGYTF	TGTGCCAGCAGTCCCTGGGAGGGCTATGGCTACACCTTC
NA	NA	TRBV12-3/TRBV12-4	TRBJ1-1	CASSGNTEAFF	TGTGCCAGCAGCGGGAACACTGAAGCTTTCTTT
NA	NA	TRBV6-5	TRBJ2-3	CASRQRVFTDTQYF	TGTGCCAGCAGGCAGCGGGTTTTCACAGATACGCAGTATTTT
TRBD2	NA	TRBV15	TRBJ2-5	CATSRVWFGLAFVTQYF	TGTGCCACCAGCAGAGTTTGGTTCGGACTAGCGTTCGTGACCCAGTACTTC
TRBD1	NA	TRBV29-1	TRBJ1-5	CSVTDRGDQPQHF	TGCAGCGTTACGGACAGGGGAGATCAGCCCCAGCATTTT
NA	NA	TRBV29-1	TRBJ2-3	CSMKGTDSADTQYF	TGCAGTATGAAAGGCACAGATTCGGCAGATACGCAGTATTTT
NA	NA	TRBV28	TRBJ2-3	CASSPAVLGRPTSLTQYF	TGTGCCAGCAGCCCGGCGGTACTAGGGCGCCCCACCTCCCTTACGCAGTATTTT
NA	NA	TRBV4-3	TRBJ1-2	CASSQEWGRPDNYGYTF	TGCGCCAGCAGCCAAGAATGGGGCCGACCGGACAACTATGGCTACACCTTC
NA	NA	TRBV11-2	TRBJ2-6	CASSPERVFGANVLTF	TGTGCCAGCAGTCCAGAACGGGTCTTTGGGGCCAACGTCCTGACTTTC
TRBD1	NA	TRBV7-2	TRBJ2-7	CASSLDPGQGYEQYF	TGTGCCAGCAGCTTGGATCCGGGACAGGGCTACGAGCAGTACTTC
TRBD1	NA	TRBV7-9	TRBJ1-2	CASSLETGGLSSDGYTF	TGTGCCAGCAGCTTAGAAACAGGGGGCCTTTCCTCGGATGGCTACACCTTC